This T cell receptor (beta chain) was recorded in a study of T-cell memory formation after mild COVID-19. In this sample, this clonotype turned up a few times. Trimming took 1 base from V and 11 from J, leaving 15 bases between them. The CDR3 sequence is 13 residues long. Germline V gene lookup returns CDR1 SGDLS and CDR2 YYNGEE. TCRdb re-called the 5' RACE reads with MiXCR, one entry per CDR3 protein. The sample lists under 110,000 distinct CDR3 sequences; over 15% were seen once. The V call is TRBV9, the J call TRBJ1-1; no reliable D call. The sample was PBMCs or a T cell subset sorted from them (not recorded which). The sequence derives from an adult woman who had mild COVID-19 (a few samples of this study predate the infection). Cell type and time point are not known. DNA of the CDR3: TGTGCCAGCAGCGTATTTGGGGATCAGGCGGCTTTCTTT. Its protein product is CASSVFGDQAAFF.